This is a list of T cell receptor beta chains from one sample in a study of T-cell memory formation after mild COVID-19. TCRdb itself ran the 5' RACE reads through MiXCR, one entry per CDR3 protein. This table holds approximately 60,000 distinct CDR3 sequences, about a tenth found once. Material for sequencing was PBMCs or a T cell subset sorted from them (not recorded which). The receptors here all came from a man aged 18 to 29 who had mild COVID-19 (a few samples of this study predate the infection). Cell type and time point are not known. Both conserved end residues are part of each CDR3. The order of the fields is J gene, V gene, CDR3 protein.

TRBJ1-1	TRBV5-1	CASSWDGGNTEAFF
TRBJ2-5	TRBV6-5	CASSPWTGGGETQYF
TRBJ2-1	TRBV4-3	CASSLWGLAGAEQFF
TRBJ1-4	TRBV6-5	CASSYKRGATLGSGNEKLFF
TRBJ1-1	TRBV12-3/TRBV12-4	CASSSGTDIKGTEAFF
TRBJ2-5	TRBV7-2	CASRAAARETQYF
TRBJ2-3	TRBV6-2/TRBV6-3	CASSYSYTQYF
TRBJ2-4	TRBV11-2	CASSFLPGQGKNIQYF
TRBJ2-5	TRBV5-1	CASSATGTSGQETQYF
TRBJ2-3	TRBV11-2	CASSSPGGSFSASTDTQYF
TRBJ2-3	TRBV12-3/TRBV12-4	CASRPTSGRTDTQYF
TRBJ1-2	TRBV29-1	CSVTLSVGYTF
TRBJ1-4	TRBV30	CAWSVAALKLFF
TRBJ2-5	TRBV4-3	CASSQNWHREKTQYF
TRBJ1-2	TRBV7-2	CASSSLMGTGINGYTF
TRBJ1-2	TRBV12-3/TRBV12-4	CASSAGWVEGYTF
TRBJ1-1	TRBV27	CASSFNALSEAFF
TRBJ1-5	TRBV12-3/TRBV12-4	CASSGGWGDQPQHF
TRBJ2-3	TRBV5-1	CASSLEGARGTDTQYF
TRBJ1-1	TRBV6-5	CASTPRPTGHTEAFF
TRBJ2-3	TRBV6-2/TRBV6-3	CASSPSGGATDTQYF
TRBJ2-1	TRBV6-1	CASRKGLAGRSYGEQFF
TRBJ2-1	TRBV20-1	CSARDPLGGDEQFF
TRBJ1-1	TRBV12-3/TRBV12-4	CASSLDRNPNTEAFF
TRBJ2-3	TRBV7-2	CASTPGLVSDTQYF
TRBJ1-2	TRBV5-1	CASSSSVTNYGYTF
TRBJ2-1	TRBV7-9	CASSFLPNEQFF
TRBJ2-1	TRBV7-9	CASSPRSSYNEQFF
TRBJ2-3	TRBV7-6	CASSLRGAPDTQYF
TRBJ2-2	TRBV7-9	CASSLQGKAGELFF
TRBJ1-2	TRBV7-9	CASRLLGGDYGYTF
TRBJ1-1	TRBV3-1	CASSPTGGGGATEAFF
TRBJ2-7	TRBV4-3	CASSQDLYSYEQYF
TRBJ1-2	TRBV18	CASSPNGQGGGYTF
TRBJ1-1	TRBV7-9	CASRRTNGPDTEAFF
TRBJ1-6	TRBV20-1	CSADADTGQDQPLHF
TRBJ1-1	TRBV12-3/TRBV12-4	CASTLQGNTEAFF
TRBJ1-1	TRBV5-5	CASSFFSTGSTEAFF
TRBJ1-5	TRBV7-2	CASSPDAGNSNQPQHF
TRBJ1-1	TRBV7-2	CASSKQVLANTEAFF
TRBJ2-7	TRBV7-9	CASRAQGEQYF
TRBJ2-5	TRBV7-9	CASSDPGRTETQYF
TRBJ2-5	TRBV18	CASSHGVPPQETQYF
TRBJ2-3	TRBV10-3	CAIRGFSTDTQYF
TRBJ1-1	TRBV28	CASSPPRDVTEAFF
TRBJ2-1	TRBV24-1	CATSDKGQGQEQFF
TRBJ1-1	TRBV7-2	CASEQGGNPVAFF
TRBJ2-3	TRBV18	CASSPTRSTDTQYF